These T cell receptor beta chains were read from a single sample in a study of cytomegalovirus exposure and HLA in healthy donors. Repertoires were generated with immunoSEQ multiplex PCR, while TCRdb's copy carries only in-frame clones and drops some. The table records approximately 150,000 clones, roughly 80% of them present only once. Material for sequencing was PBMCs. These receptors were collected from a male donor in good health and CMV-seronegative. Both conserved end residues are part of each CDR3. D genes are given only for firm matches. Only some rows state a clone size, as once, few, many or a class for expanded clones.

TRBV15	TRBJ2-1	.	.	CATSRGLSSYNEQFF	TGTGCCACCAGCAGAGGACTCAGCTCCTACAATGAGCAGTTCTTC
TRBV9	TRBJ1-1	.	TRBD1	CASSVGDRVFGTEAFF	TGTGCCAGCAGCGTAGGGGACAGGGTCTTTGGCACTGAAGCTTTCTTT
TRBV28	TRBJ2-1	.	.	CASSYYLNKGPLLF	TGTGCCAGCAGTTATTACTTAAACAAGGGGCCTTTGCTCTTC
TRBV5-6	TRBJ2-7	.	TRBD2	CASSLGPGGTYEQYF	TGTGCCAGCAGCTTGGGTCCGGGGGGAACCTACGAGCAGTACTTC
TRBV4-1	TRBJ2-5	.	.	CASSRGSLALRETQYF	TGCGCCAGCAGCCGAGGGAGTCTGGCTTTACGAGAGACCCAGTACTTC
TRBV15	TRBJ2-5	.	TRBD2	CATSRDPTSGETQYF	TGTGCCACCAGCAGAGATCCGACTAGCGGGGAGACCCAGTACTTC
TRBV7-6	TRBJ2-2	.	TRBD2	CASSLLTSENTGELFF	TGTGCCAGCAGCTTATTGACTAGCGAGAACACCGGGGAGCTGTTTTTT
TRBV6-5	TRBJ1-2	.	.	CASTRTGGRFYGYTF	TGTGCCAGCACCAGGACGGGGGGCCGCTTCTATGGCTACACCTTC
TRBV5-4	TRBJ2-6	few	.	CASSPRVGALGANVLTF	TGTGCCAGCAGCCCGCGGGTGGGGGCCCTTGGGGCCAACGTCCTGACTTTC
TRBV9	TRBJ1-2	.	TRBD1	CASSAGTGIYGYTF	TGTGCCAGCAGCGCGGGGACAGGGATCTATGGCTACACCTTC
TRBV2	TRBJ2-7	.	TRBD1	CASSRQGAGEQYF	TGTGCCAGCAGTCGGCAGGGGGCAGGTGAGCAGTACTTC
TRBV7-9	TRBJ2-1	.	TRBD2	CASRPAGGNEQFF	TGTGCCAGCCGCCCAGCGGGGGGCAATGAGCAGTTCTTC
TRBV9	TRBJ1-2	.	.	CASSVGQSHGYTF	TGTGCCAGCAGCGTCGGACAGTCCCATGGCTACACCTTC
TRBV5-5	TRBJ2-2	.	TRBD1	CASSLATGQGANGELFF	TGTGCCAGCAGCTTGGCCACGGGACAGGGGGCAAACGGGGAGCTGTTTTTT
TRBV7-2	TRBJ2-7	once	TRBD2	CASSLGLAGVGAREQYF	TGTGCCAGCAGCTTGGGACTAGCGGGAGTCGGGGCTCGCGAGCAGTACTTC
TRBV28	TRBJ1-5	.	TRBD1	CASSATGGSNQPQHF	TGTGCCAGCAGTGCAACAGGGGGAAGCAATCAGCCCCAGCATTTT
TRBV9	TRBJ2-5	.	.	CASSPGHREETQYF	TGTGCCAGCAGCCCAGGCCACAGGGAAGAGACCCAGTACTTC
TRBV6-5	TRBJ2-7	.	.	CASSYSFTAYEQYF	TGTGCCAGCAGTTACTCTTTCACAGCCTACGAGCAGTACTTC
TRBV7-6	TRBJ1-1	.	TRBD1	CASSPGQGKNTEAFF	TGTGCCAGCAGCCCAGGACAGGGTAAGAACACTGAAGCTTTCTTT
TRBV4-2	TRBJ1-4	.	.	CASSQETTWQAFNEKLFF	TGTGCCAGCAGCCAAGAAACCACGTGGCAGGCCTTTAATGAAAAACTGTTTTTT
TRBV4-2	TRBJ2-5	.	.	CASSQDRLTQETQYF	TGTGCCAGCAGCCAAGATAGACTAACTCAAGAGACCCAGTACTTC
TRBV6-1	TRBJ1-3	once	.	CASRPGLNSGNTIYF	TGTGCCAGCAGGCCTGGACTTAACTCTGGAAACACCATATATTTT
TRBV9	TRBJ2-7	.	TRBD2	CASSGGTSGSYEQYF	TGTGCCAGCAGCGGAGGGACTAGCGGGAGCTACGAGCAGTACTTC
TRBV28	TRBJ2-3	.	TRBD2	CASSRWTSGLTDTQYF	TGTGCCAGCAGTAGATGGACTAGCGGGCTCACAGATACGCAGTATTTT
TRBV5-4	TRBJ2-1	.	.	CASSTNLGTRSYNEQFF	TGTGCCAGCAGCACCAACCTCGGGACACGGTCCTACAATGAGCAGTTCTTC
TRBV14	TRBJ2-7	.	TRBD2	CASSDGLAGVWEYEQYF	TGTGCCAGCAGCGACGGACTAGCGGGAGTGTGGGAGTACGAGCAGTACTTC
TRBV7-9	TRBJ1-3	.	.	CASSLGLADSGNTIYF	TGTGCCAGCAGCTTAGGGCTTGCCGACTCTGGAAACACCATATATTTT
TRBV7-9	TRBJ2-7	.	.	CASSQQYEQYF	TGTGCCAGCAGTCAACAATACGAGCAGTACTTC
TRBV9	TRBJ1-4	.	.	CASSGGRLNEKLFF	TGTGCCAGCAGTGGGGGGAGGTTGAATGAAAAACTGTTTTTT
TRBV6-1	TRBJ2-5	.	TRBD1	CASSEVQGYQETQYF	TGTGCCAGCAGTGAAGTACAGGGGTACCAAGAGACCCAGTACTTC
TRBV7-2	TRBJ1-2	once	.	CASSLTGSGYTF	TGTGCCAGCAGCTTAACAGGGTCTGGCTACACCTTC
TRBV2	TRBJ2-7	.	TRBD2	CASKRGGDGEQYF	TGTGCCAGTAAGCGGGGGGGCGATGGCGAGCAGTACTTC
TRBV4-3	TRBJ2-7	.	.	CASSHVTGINEQYF	TGCGCCAGCAGCCACGTGACAGGTATAAACGAGCAGTACTTC
TRBV5-1	TRBJ2-3	.	TRBD1	CASSFGTGIFTDTQYF	TGCGCCAGCAGCTTCGGGACAGGGATTTTCACAGATACGCAGTATTTT
TRBV7-6	TRBJ2-1	once	TRBD2	CASSLIALRGGAEQFF	TGTGCCAGCAGCTTAATTGCCTTACGGGGGGGCGCTGAGCAGTTCTTC
TRBV19	TRBJ2-7	.	TRBD1	CASRPGTETYEQYF	TGTGCCAGTAGGCCCGGGACAGAAACGTACGAGCAGTACTTC
TRBV6-5	TRBJ2-1	.	TRBD2	CASSLAGAGNEQFF	TGTGCCAGTTCACTAGCGGGGGCCGGAAATGAGCAGTTCTTC
TRBV6-5	TRBJ1-1	.	TRBD1	CASRQGTTEAFF	TGTGCCAGCAGACAGGGGACCACTGAAGCTTTCTTT
TRBV5-1	TRBJ1-2	once	.	CASSLSTGGDGYTF	TGCGCCAGCAGCTTGTCCACGGGGGGCGATGGCTACACCTTC
TRBV5-4	TRBJ1-2	.	.	CASSLGAEIYGYTF	TGTGCCAGCAGCTTGGGGGCAGAGATCTATGGCTACACCTTC
TRBV13	TRBJ2-7	.	.	CASTPPGLGNEQYF	TGTGCCAGCACCCCTCCAGGACTGGGCAACGAGCAGTACTTC
TRBV5-6	TRBJ1-2	.	.	CASSLAGADYGYTF	TGTGCCAGCAGCTTGGCTGGAGCTGACTATGGCTACACCTTC
TRBV19	TRBJ2-2	.	TRBD1	CASSPGTGGFGTGELFF	TGTGCCAGTAGTCCCGGGACAGGGGGCTTTGGCACCGGGGAGCTGTTTTTT
TRBV19	TRBJ2-7	few	TRBD1	CASQDPRDRGYEQYF	TGTGCCAGCCAAGACCCCCGGGACAGGGGTTACGAGCAGTACTTC
TRBV7-8	TRBJ2-6	.	.	CASSLETVLTHSGANVLTF	TGTGCCAGCAGCTTAGAAACCGTTCTAACCCACTCTGGGGCCAACGTCCTGACTTTC
TRBV19	TRBJ2-3	.	TRBD2	CASSWSSGGPDTQYF	TGTGCCAGTAGTTGGAGTAGCGGGGGGCCAGATACGCAGTATTTT
TRBV4-3	TRBJ2-7	few	.	CASSQVGVGGLSYEQYF	TGCGCCAGCAGCCAAGTCGGGGTCGGTGGCCTCTCCTACGAGCAGTACTTC
TRBV28	TRBJ1-3	.	TRBD1	CASTRQGDSGNTIYF	TGTGCCAGCACTCGACAGGGTGACTCTGGAAACACCATATATTTT
TRBV5-4	TRBJ2-1	once	.	CASSLVAASSYNEQFF	TGTGCCAGCAGCTTAGTAGCGGCTAGCTCCTACAATGAGCAGTTCTTC
TRBV11-1	TRBJ2-4	.	.	CASSGYRTGNIQYF	TGTGCCAGCAGCGGCTACAGGACCGGGAACATTCAGTACTTC
TRBV15	TRBJ1-2	.	TRBD1	CATSRGQTQLGQENYGYTF	TGTGCCACCAGCAGAGGCCAAACACAACTCGGACAGGAAAACTATGGCTACACCTTC
TRBV30	TRBJ1-5	.	TRBD1	CAWSVGQGRQPQHF	TGTGCCTGGAGCGTAGGACAGGGGCGCCAGCCCCAGCATTTT